This T cell receptor (beta chain) was profiled in a study of cytomegalovirus exposure and HLA in healthy donors. The wider study: Findings of an earlier analysis included 90 million to 120 million unique TCR beta sequences from about 180 million T cells.

Study findings and constraints: CMV antigen specificity was confirmed in vitro for a few CMV-associated chains. Later, an analysis showed that TCR beta chains associated with HLA were more clonally expanded than others that were equally common.

Comment on this clone: Its target is not known.

Trimming took 1 base from V and 7 from J, leaving 10 bases between them. CDR3 length: 14 amino acids. From germline, CDR1 is SGHTA and CDR2 FQGNSA. Amplification used 60 Vbeta primers and 13 Jbeta primers. Assay used: immunoSEQ multiplex PCR; TCRdb lists only in-frame clones, some missing. The listing contains about 140,000 clones. The chain employs TRBV7-2 and TRBJ1-4; D is undetermined. This sequence originates from a woman between 18 and 29 years old in good health and CMV-seronegative. Specimen: PBMCs. CDR3 region: CASSLVGSGEKLFF. As DNA, the CDR3 is TGTGCCAGCAGCTTAGTGGGGAGTGGTGAAAAACTGTTTTTT.